The clone carrying this T cell receptor (beta chain) was detected ten times or more. This record belongs to a study of immune characterization of retroperitoneal liposarcoma. TCRdb re-derived calls from the PCR reads in MiXCR, one entry per CDR3 protein. The data hold 12,000 or so distinct CDR3 sequences, with around 24% observed a single time. Germline V gene lookup returns CDR1 MNHNS and CDR2 SASEGT. The CDR3 loop spans 14 amino acids. Germline trimming cut 6 bases from V and 5 bases from J; bases unmatched to any gene: 8. This TCR came from a female donor with retroperitoneal liposarcoma. This chain uses TRBV6-1 with TRBJ2-3; the match to TRBD1 covers 7 bases. Source material: tumor tissue. In nucleotides, the CDR3 is TGTGCCAGCAGACCTAGACAGGGAAGAGATACGCAGTATTTT. This translates into CASRPRQGRDTQYF.